This entry lists 21 T cell receptor beta chains sequenced from one sample in a study of blood T cell repertoires in COVID-19. Method: immunoSEQ multiplex PCR; TCRdb's copy keeps in-frame clones and lacks some. The sample contains some 130,000 clones, more than 60% of which appear only once. Sequencing was performed on peripheral blood. These receptors were obtained from a woman between 70 and 85 years old with acute or convalescent COVID-19.

V and J are TRBV6-1 and TRBJ1-1, with D possibly TRBD1 on 6 matching bases. The ends were cut back, 2 bases at V and 12 bases at J, with 19 bases in the middle. The CDR3 covers 14 residues. Per germline, CDR1 MNHNS and CDR2 SASEGT. CDR3 loop: CASSERVAGASTFF. CDR3 bases: TGTGCCAGCAGTGAAAGGGTGGCGGGGGCTTCAACTTTCTTT.

The chain employs TRBV11-2 and TRBJ1-5, with 7 bases lining up with TRBD1. CDR3 length equals 16 residues. Losses at the gene ends were 5 bases for V and 5 bases for J; bases not matched to a gene: 12. Germline-derived CDR1 and CDR2 are SGHAT and FQNNGV. CDR3 nucleotides: TGTGCCAGCAGCCAGTTTCCGGACAGGACTGATCAGCCCCAGCATTTT. Its protein is CASSQFPDRTDQPQHF.

The chain couples TRBV6-5 to TRBJ2-1; 8 bases are a match to TRBD2. V shed 5 bases, J shed 4 bases, and the junction held 7 bases outside the gene matches. The CDR3 has 15 amino acids. Germline V gene lookup returns CDR1 MNHEY and CDR2 SVGAGI. CDR3: CASSLTSGPYNEQFF. The DNA for the CDR3 is TGTGCCAGCAGTCTCACTAGCGGCCCGTACAATGAGCAGTTCTTC.

This clone was detected ten times or more. This chain connects TRBV20-1 to TRBJ2-3; D remains ambiguous. The V gene's germline CDR1 is DFQATT and CDR2 SNEGSKA (reference sequence). This CDR3 is 11 amino acids long. V lost 7 bases and J 4 bases, leaving 9 bases between the germline ends. Written as DNA, the CDR3 is TGCAGTGGTGAAGCTTCAGATACGCAGTATTTT. Translated, it gives CSGEASDTQYF.

This clone was picked up a small number of times. The chain uses TRBV6-5 and TRBJ2-5; TRBD2 agrees at 9 bases. Germline V gene data show CDR1 as MNHEY and CDR2 as SVGAGI. The V segment lost 6 bases and the J segment 4 bases; nucleotides outside the gene matches: 9. This CDR3 has 15 residues. CDR3 loop: CASSGLGSGGETQYF. The CDR3 region has the DNA TGTGCCAGCAGCGGACTCGGTAGCGGGGGAGAGACCCAGTACTTC.

CDR3 amino acids: CSASPPLAGESDTQYF. CDR3 nucleotides: TGCAGTGCTAGTCCGCCCCTAGCGGGAGAATCAGATACGCAGTATTTT. The V gene is TRBV20-1, the J gene TRBJ2-3; TRBD2 matches 10 bases. Germline CDR1 is DFQATT and CDR2 is SNEGSKA (reference sequence). The CDR3 has 16 amino acids. The V and J ends lost 3 bases and 4 bases, in that order; junction bases with no gene match: 10.

The rearrangement links TRBV21-1 to TRBJ2-2; the table's D call of TRBD2 was not tested on the DNA. TRBV21-1 is a pseudogene locus. CDR3 length: 17 amino acids. CDR3 nucleotides: TGTGCCAGCAGCAACCACAGCGGGAGGGCCGGGACCGGGGAGCTGTTTTTT. It is translated as CASSNHSGRAGTGELFF.

The chain is built from TRBV7-9 and TRBJ1-1, with D possibly matching TRBD1 (6 bases). Germline V gene data show CDR1 as SEHNR and CDR2 as FQNEAQ (reference sequence). V dropped 5 bases and J dropped 1 base, with 14 bases sitting between them. CDR3 size: 15 residues. CDR3 sequence: CASSIQGGTNTEAFF. The CDR3 bases are TGTGCCAGCAGCATACAGGGAGGGACGAACACTGAAGCTTTCTTT.

The rearrangement links TRBV27 to TRBJ2-3; TRBD2 is a possible D gene (5 bases). The CDR3 is 17 amino acids. Trimming took off 2 bases at V and 3 bases at J, with 18 bases between the two ends. Germline CDR1 reads MNHEY; CDR2 reads SMNVEV (reference sequence). Here the CDR3 DNA reads TGTGCCAGCAGTTTAGAGTTAGCGTCGACGGGGACAGATACGCAGTATTTT. Amino acid sequence: CASSLELASTGTDTQYF.

This clone was observed once. This sequence joins TRBV4-1 and TRBJ1-2; 7 bases line up with TRBD1. Germline loops: CDR1 MGHRA, CDR2 YSYEKL. Trimming at V came to 0 bases and at J to 4 bases, leaving 8 bases not matched to a gene. The CDR3 has 16 residues. CDR3: CASSQDSDRDLYGYTF. The CDR3 region has the DNA TGCGCCAGCAGCCAAGATAGCGACAGGGACCTCTATGGCTACACCTTC.

This sequence joins TRBV27 and TRBJ2-3, with TRBD2 matching over 11 bases. The CDR3 has 15 amino acids. The J segment lost 5 bases and the V segment lost 5 bases, leaving 6 bases of the junction unmatched. Germline loops: CDR1 MNHEY, CDR2 SMNVEV (reference sequence). CDR3 nucleotide sequence: TGTGCCAGCAGTCTCTCTAGCGGGAGGTTAGATACGCAGTATTTT. Translated: CASSLSSGRLDTQYF.

This clone was seen a handful of times. V and J are TRBV15 and TRBJ2-1, with 11 bases that match TRBD2. The CDR3 sequence is 15 residues long. V gave up 3 bases and J gave up 7 bases; unmatched junction bases: 5. The germline V gene encodes CDR1 LNHNV and CDR2 YYDKDF (reference sequence). CDR3 loop: CATSSRLAGGNEQFF. CDR3 sequence (DNA): TGTGCCACCAGCAGTCGTCTAGCGGGGGGTAATGAGCAGTTCTTC.

For this clone: Other DNA sequences in the same sample also yield this CDR3. The V and J genes are TRBV5-6 and TRBJ2-7; D possibly corresponds to TRBD1 (5 bases). The CDR3 is 12 residues long. Looked up from germline, CDR1 is SGHDT and CDR2 is YYEEEE. The ends were cut back, 4 bases at V and 3 bases at J, with 8 bases in the middle. The CDR3 nucleotides read TGTGCCAGCAGCCGAGACAGCTACGAGCAGTACTTC. Residues: CASSRDSYEQYF.

The gene calls are TRBV19 and TRBJ1-4; possibly TRBD1 for D (5 bases). This CDR3 is 15 amino acids long. Germline V gives CDR1 LNHDA, CDR2 SQIVND (reference sequence). The ends were cut back, 6 bases at V and 0 bases at J, with 11 bases in the middle. CDR3 protein: CASRPPGTTNEKLFF. The CDR3 region has the DNA TGTGCCAGTAGGCCCCCAGGGACAACTAATGAAAAACTGTTTTTT.

A single count supports this clone. The chain couples TRBV4-1 to TRBJ2-7; D is perhaps TRBD2 (5 bases). Trimming stripped 1 base from V and 4 bases from J, with 17 bases between. This CDR3 has 16 amino acids. Germline CDR1 and CDR2: MGHRA and YSYEKL. The CDR3 spells CASSQVDSADRYEQYF. In DNA form, the CDR3 reads TGCGCCAGCAGCCAAGTTGATAGCGCGGATCGGTACGAGCAGTACTTC.

The V and J genes are TRBV5-5 and TRBJ1-2; 7 bases align to TRBD1. The CDR3 is 13 residues long. Germline CDR1 is SGHKS and CDR2 is YYEKEE (reference sequence). J lost 4 bases, V lost 5 bases, and 5 bases had no gene match. The CDR3 DNA sequence: TGTGCCAGCAGTCCAGACAGGGCCTATGGCTACACCTTC. Protein: CASSPDRAYGYTF.

The chain combines TRBV28 with TRBJ2-3, with D uncertain. This CDR3 is built from 15 residues. V was clipped by 2 bases and J by 2 bases, with 11 bases between them. CDR1 and CDR2 (germline): MDHEN, SYDVKM. The CDR3 DNA is TGTGCCAGCAGTTTAGGTCAGTTCCTCACAGATACGCAGTATTTT. Translation: CASSLGQFLTDTQYF.

The chain recombines TRBV2 with TRBJ2-3; 8 bases are a match to TRBD1. CDR1 SNHLY and CDR2 FYNNEI come from the germline V gene. This CDR3 is 17 amino acids long. V shed 4 bases, J shed 0 bases, and the junction held 9 bases outside the gene matches. CDR3 sequence reads: CASSGTGPVTSTDTQYF. The CDR3 coding sequence is TGTGCCAGCAGTGGGACAGGGCCAGTTACTAGCACAGATACGCAGTATTTT.

The chain recombines TRBV10-3 with TRBJ1-2; 9 positions agree with TRBD1. The CDR3 sequence is 15 residues long. Germline CDR1 and CDR2: ENHRY and SYGVKD. After removal of 7 bases from V and 4 bases from J, the junction contained 10 bases not matched to a gene. For the CDR3, the DNA is TGTGCCATCAATATACAGGGGGCCTCGAGCTATGGCTACACCTTC. Its protein is CAINIQGASSYGYTF.

The V and J genes are TRBV2 and TRBJ2-2; 7 nucleotides agree with TRBD1. CDR3 length equals 15 residues. Germline V gene lookup returns CDR1 SNHLY and CDR2 FYNNEI. With V trimmed by 5 bases and J by 4 bases, 7 bases remained unmatched. The CDR3 is CASSSTGLGTGELFF. CDR3 in DNA: TGTGCCAGCAGTTCGACAGGGCTGGGCACCGGGGAGCTGTTTTTT. Full variable domain (outside the CDR3, taken from reference TRBV2 and TRBJ2-2): EPEVTQTPSHQVTQMGQEVILRCVPISNHLYFYWYRQILGQKVEFLVSFYNNEISEKSEIFDDQFSVERPDGSNFTLKIRSTKLEDSAMYFCASSSTGLGTGELFFGEGSRLTVL.

This clone was recorded a few times. This chain joins TRBV7-9 and TRBJ1-4, with 9 bases matching TRBD1. J gave up 7 bases and V 4 bases, and 7 bases lay outside the gene matches. The CDR3 loop spans 15 amino acids. The V gene's germline CDR1 is SEHNR and CDR2 FQNEAQ (reference sequence). The CDR3 nucleotides are TGTGCCAGCAGCTCATTGACAGGGGGAGCTGAAAAACTGTTTTTT. As protein: CASSSLTGGAEKLFF.